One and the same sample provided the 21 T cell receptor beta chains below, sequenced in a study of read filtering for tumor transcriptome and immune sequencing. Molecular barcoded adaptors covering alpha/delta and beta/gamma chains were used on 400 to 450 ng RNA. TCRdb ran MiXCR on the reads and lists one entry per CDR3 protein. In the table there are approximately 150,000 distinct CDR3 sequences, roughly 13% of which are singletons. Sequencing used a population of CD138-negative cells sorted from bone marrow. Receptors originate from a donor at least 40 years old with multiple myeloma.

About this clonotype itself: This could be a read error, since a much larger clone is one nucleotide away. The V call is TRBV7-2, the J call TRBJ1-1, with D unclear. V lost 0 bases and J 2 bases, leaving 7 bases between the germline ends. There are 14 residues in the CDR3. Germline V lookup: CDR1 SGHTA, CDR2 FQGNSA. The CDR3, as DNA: TGTGCCAGCAGCTTAGCAGCAGAAAACACTGAAGCTTTCTTT. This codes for CASSLAAENTEAFF. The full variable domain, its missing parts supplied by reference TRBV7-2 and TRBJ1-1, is GAGVSQSPSNKVTEKGKDVELRCDPISGHTALYWYRQSLGQGLEFLIYFQGNSAPDKSGLPSDRFSAERTGGSVSTLTIQRTQQEDSAVYLCASSLAAENTEAFFGQGTRLTVV.

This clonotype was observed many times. CDR3 DNA sequence: TGTGCCAGCCGGGAGTCAGGGGACTATGGCTACACCTTC. This encodes CASRESGDYGYTF. This chain connects TRBV6-5 to TRBJ1-2, with D tentatively TRBD1 (6 bases). This CDR3 contains 13 residues. Germline V lookup: CDR1 MNHEY, CDR2 SVGAGI. Deletions cut 8 bases from V and 3 bases from J, with 13 bases between.

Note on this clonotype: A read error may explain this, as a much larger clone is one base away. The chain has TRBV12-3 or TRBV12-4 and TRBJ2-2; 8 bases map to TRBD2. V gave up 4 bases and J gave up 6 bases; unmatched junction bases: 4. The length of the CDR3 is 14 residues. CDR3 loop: CASSSGLGSGELFF. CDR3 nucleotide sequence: TGTGCCAGCAGTTCGGGACTAGGGTCCGGGGAGCTGTTTTTT.

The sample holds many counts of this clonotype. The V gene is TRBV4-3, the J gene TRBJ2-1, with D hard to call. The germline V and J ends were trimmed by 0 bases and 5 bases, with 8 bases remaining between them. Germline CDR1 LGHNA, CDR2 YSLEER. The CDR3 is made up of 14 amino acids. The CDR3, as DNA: TGCGCCAGCAGCCAAGAAGTCGGTCACAATGAGCAGTTCTTC. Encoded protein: CASSQEVGHNEQFF.

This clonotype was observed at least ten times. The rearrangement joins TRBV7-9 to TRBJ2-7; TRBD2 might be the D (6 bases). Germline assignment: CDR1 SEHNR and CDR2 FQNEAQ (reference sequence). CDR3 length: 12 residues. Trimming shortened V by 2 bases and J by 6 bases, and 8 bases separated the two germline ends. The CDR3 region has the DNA TGTGCCAGCAGCTTAAGGCGGGGCGAGCAGTACTTC. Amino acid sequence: CASSLRRGEQYF.

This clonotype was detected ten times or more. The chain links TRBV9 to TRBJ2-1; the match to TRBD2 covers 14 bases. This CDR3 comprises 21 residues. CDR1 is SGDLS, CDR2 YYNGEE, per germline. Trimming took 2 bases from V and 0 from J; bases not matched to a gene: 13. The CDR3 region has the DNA TGTGCCAGCAGCGTCACGACCGGGACTAGCGGGAGTGGGGTCTCCTACAATGAGCAGTTCTTC. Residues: CASSVTTGTSGSGVSYNEQFF.

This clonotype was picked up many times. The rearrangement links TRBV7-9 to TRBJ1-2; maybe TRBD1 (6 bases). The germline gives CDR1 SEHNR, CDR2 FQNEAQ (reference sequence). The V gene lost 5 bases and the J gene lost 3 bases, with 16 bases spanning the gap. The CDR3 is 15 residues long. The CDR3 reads CASSLGGAGDYGYTF. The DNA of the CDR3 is TGTGCCAGCAGCCTAGGCGGGGCAGGGGACTATGGCTACACCTTC.

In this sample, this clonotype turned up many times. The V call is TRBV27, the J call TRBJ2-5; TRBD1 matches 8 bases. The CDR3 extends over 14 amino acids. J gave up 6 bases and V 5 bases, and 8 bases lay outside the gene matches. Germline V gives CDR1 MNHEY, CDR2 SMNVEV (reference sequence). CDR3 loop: CASSLGQGGQTQYF. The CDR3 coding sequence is TGTGCCAGCAGTCTAGGACAGGGTGGACAGACCCAGTACTTC.

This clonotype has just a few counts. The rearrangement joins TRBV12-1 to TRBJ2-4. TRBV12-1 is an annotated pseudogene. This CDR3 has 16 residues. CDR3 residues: CASSPYRHQAKNIQYF. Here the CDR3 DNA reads TGTGCCAGCAGCCCTTACCGCCACCAAGCCAAAAACATTCAGTACTTC.

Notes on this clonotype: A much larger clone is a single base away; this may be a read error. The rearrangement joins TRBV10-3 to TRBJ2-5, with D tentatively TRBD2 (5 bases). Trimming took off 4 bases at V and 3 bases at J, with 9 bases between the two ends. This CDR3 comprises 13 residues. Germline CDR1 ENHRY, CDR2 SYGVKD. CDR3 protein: CAISVREEETQYF. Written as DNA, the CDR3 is TGTGCCATCAGTGTCCGGGAAGAAGAGACCCAGTACTTC.

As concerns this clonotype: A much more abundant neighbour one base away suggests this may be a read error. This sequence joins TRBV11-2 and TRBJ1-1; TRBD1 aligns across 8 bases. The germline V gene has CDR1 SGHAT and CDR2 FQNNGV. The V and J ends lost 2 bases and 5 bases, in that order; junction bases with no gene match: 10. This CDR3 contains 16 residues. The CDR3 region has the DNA TGTGCCAGCAGCTTAAGGGGCAGGGGGCGATATACTGAAGCTTTCTTT. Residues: CASSLRGRGRYTEAFF.

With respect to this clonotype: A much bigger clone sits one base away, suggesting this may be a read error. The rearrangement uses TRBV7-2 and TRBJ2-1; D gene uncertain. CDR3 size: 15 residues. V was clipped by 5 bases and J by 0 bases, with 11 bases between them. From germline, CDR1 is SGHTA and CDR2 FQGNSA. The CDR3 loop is CASSAPKGSYNEQFF. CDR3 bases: TGTGCCAGCAGCGCACCGAAGGGCTCCTACAATGAGCAGTTCTTC.

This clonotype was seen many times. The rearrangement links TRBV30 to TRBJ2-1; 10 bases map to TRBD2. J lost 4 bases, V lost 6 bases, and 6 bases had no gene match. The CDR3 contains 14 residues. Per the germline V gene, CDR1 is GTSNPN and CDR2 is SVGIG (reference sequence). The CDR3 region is CACLLAGLYNEQFF. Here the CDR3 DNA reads TGTGCCTGTTTACTAGCGGGACTTTACAATGAGCAGTTCTTC.

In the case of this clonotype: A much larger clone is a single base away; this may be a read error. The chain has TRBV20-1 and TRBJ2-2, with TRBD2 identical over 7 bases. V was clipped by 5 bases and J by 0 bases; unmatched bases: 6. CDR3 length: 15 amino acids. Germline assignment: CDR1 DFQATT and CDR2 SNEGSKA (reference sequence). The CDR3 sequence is CSAGRAGPNTGELFF. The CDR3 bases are TGCAGTGCTGGGAGGGCGGGACCGAACACCGGGGAGCTGTTTTTT.

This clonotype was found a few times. CDR3 nucleotide sequence: TGTGCCAGCAGTCTCCAGGCCCAGCTCCCTTACGAGCAGTACTTC. It encodes CASSLQAQLPYEQYF. This sequence joins TRBV5-4 and TRBJ2-7; no reliable D call. The CDR3 runs to 15 residues. Trimming took 5 bases from V and 4 from J, leaving 19 bases between them. The V gene's germline CDR1 is SGHNT and CDR2 YYREEE (reference sequence).

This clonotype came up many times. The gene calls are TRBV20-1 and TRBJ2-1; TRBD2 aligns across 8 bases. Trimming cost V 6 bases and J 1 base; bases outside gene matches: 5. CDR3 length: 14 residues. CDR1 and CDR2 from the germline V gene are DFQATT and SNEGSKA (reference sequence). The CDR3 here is CSAGRGSSYNEQFF. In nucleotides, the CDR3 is TGCAGTGCCGGGAGGGGCAGTTCCTACAATGAGCAGTTCTTC.

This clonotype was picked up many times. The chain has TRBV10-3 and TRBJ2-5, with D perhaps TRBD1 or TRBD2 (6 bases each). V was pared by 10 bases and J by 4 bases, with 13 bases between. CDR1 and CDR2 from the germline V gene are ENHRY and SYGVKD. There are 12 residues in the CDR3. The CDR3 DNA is TGTGCCACCAGAGGGGGGACAGAGACCCAGTACTTC. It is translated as CATRGGTETQYF.

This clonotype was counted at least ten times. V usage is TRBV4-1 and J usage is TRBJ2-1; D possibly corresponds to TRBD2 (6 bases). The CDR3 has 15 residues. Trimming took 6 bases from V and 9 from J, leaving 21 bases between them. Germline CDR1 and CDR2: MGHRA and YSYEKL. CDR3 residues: CASRAGTLLKGEQFF. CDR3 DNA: TGCGCCAGCAGGGCCGGGACTCTCCTGAAAGGTGAGCAGTTCTTC.

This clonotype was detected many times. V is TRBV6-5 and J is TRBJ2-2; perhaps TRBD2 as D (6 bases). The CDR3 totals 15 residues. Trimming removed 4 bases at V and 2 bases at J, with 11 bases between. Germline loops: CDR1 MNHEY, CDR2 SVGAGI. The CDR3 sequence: CASSFGGGNTGELFF. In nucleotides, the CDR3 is TGTGCCAGCAGTTTCGGGGGTGGTAACACCGGGGAGCTGTTTTTT.

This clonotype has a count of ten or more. CDR3 in DNA: TGTGCCAGCAGTGACCCCAGGAGGAATCAGCCCCAGCATTTT. Its protein is CASSDPRRNQPQHF. This rearrangement joins TRBV2 to TRBJ1-5; D uncertain. Trimming took off 3 bases at V and 4 bases at J, with 10 bases between the two ends. The CDR3 is made up of 14 amino acids. The V gene's germline CDR1 is SNHLY and CDR2 FYNNEI.

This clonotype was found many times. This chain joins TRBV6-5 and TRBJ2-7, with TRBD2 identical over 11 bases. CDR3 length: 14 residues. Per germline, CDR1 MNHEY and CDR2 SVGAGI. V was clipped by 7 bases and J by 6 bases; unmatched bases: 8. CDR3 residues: CASKTSGSVSEQYF. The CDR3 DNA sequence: TGTGCCAGCAAAACTAGCGGGAGCGTGAGCGAGCAGTACTTC.